This TCR beta chain emerged from a study of vaccination effects on CD4 cells after COVID-19. This CDR3 has 13 residues. CDR1 MGHDK and CDR2 SYGVNS come from the germline V gene. The ends lost 2 bases at V and 6 bases at J; junction bases unmatched: 4. Expansion with viral peptide pools was applied to antigen-specific CD4+ T cells by the ViraFEST assay prior to sequencing. After roughly eleven days in culture, the CD4+ T cells were isolated. PCR confirmed that the person was infected with SARS-CoV-2 between March and December 2020. Study-wide points: Clones from infection and from vaccination both contracted markedly late after vaccination.

Comments on this clone: What it binds is not known.

Here immunoSEQ multiplex PCR was the method, and the copy in TCRdb shows in-frame clones only, minus some. The table has around 46,000 clones, approximately 77% seen once. The TCR comes from a human donor who had a prior SARS-CoV-2 infection. The material sequenced was CD4+ T cells from PBMCs cultured with a peptide pool, taken before COVID-19 vaccination. This chain links TRBV25-1 with TRBJ2-7; 7 nucleotides agree with TRBD1. The CDR3 here is CASSETGVGEQYF. CDR3 sequence (DNA): TGTGCCAGCAGTGAAACAGGGGTGGGCGAGCAGTACTTC.